This T cell receptor beta chain originates from a study of tumor-infiltrating lymphocytes in oesophageal squamous cell carcinoma. TCRdb recomputed calls from the PCR reads with MiXCR, one row per CDR3 protein. The sample includes about 18,000 distinct CDR3 sequences, about 42% seen only once; the top ten take roughly 20%. Sequencing was performed on normal esophageal tissue next to the tumor. The TCR originated in a female donor with esophageal squamous cell carcinoma.

The CDR3 reads CASSLLGGAGGHTDTQYF. The CDR3 nucleotides read TGTGCCAGCAGCCTACTAGGGGGAGCGGGAGGACACACAGATACGCAGTATTTT. V gene TRBV7-9 combines with J gene TRBJ2-3; 9 positions match TRBD2. CDR3 size: 18 residues. Losses at the gene ends were 5 bases for V and 2 bases for J; bases not matched to a gene: 14. The germline V gene has CDR1 SEHNR and CDR2 FQNEAQ (reference sequence).